The entry below gives a single T cell receptor (beta chain) sequence along with its context. This clonotype has ten or more counts. Its cognate antigen has yet to be identified. The input lacks base qualities; no much larger clone sits a single base away. Unsorted PBMC libraries were generated from 2 million PBMCs stored in RNAlater at -80 °C until RNA extraction. Multiple sclerosis patients were enrolled in a US clinical protocol evaluating disease progression by magnetic resonance imaging. Peripheral blood was subjected to Ficoll-Hypaque density gradient centrifugation to isolate PBMCs, which were then cryopreserved in liquid nitrogen. The data were taken from a study of neurological immune-mediated disorders (dated by TCRdb to between 2017 and 2020). The study in broad terms: Among the roughly 34 multiple sclerosis patients, relapsing-remitting MS was present in approximately 31 and secondary progressive MS was present in 3. Using UMI-based sequencing, the study compared peripheral blood TCR-beta repertoires from patients with HTLV-I-associated myelopathy (HAM/TSP), patients with multiple sclerosis, and healthy controls. Of the 70 or so subjects in the cohort, roughly 14 were HAM/TSP patients, about 34 were multiple sclerosis patients, and 20 were healthy controls. Longitudinal samples, technical triplicates and paired sorted CD4+ and CD8+ T-cell subsets, alongside PBMC samples, were included among the roughly 100 TCR-beta libraries.

Overall study outcomes, separate from this receptor: The highest TCR clonal expansion was observed in HAM/TSP patients, whereas the lowest was observed in MS patients, even when compared with healthy controls. In a phylogenetic analysis, the repertoires of 18 out of 34 MS patients fell into a single cluster of related CDR3 sequences, pointing to a possible signature at the repertoire level. Expanded clones from different subjects shared no identical CDR3 amino acid sequences, which suggests that TCR-beta repertoires were private in all groups. The MS cluster showed no association with clinical or MRI features, and the authors stated that larger cohorts are needed.

cDNA was synthesized by template-switch 5'RACE using a primer carrying a 10-nucleotide random unique molecular identifier by which each TCR transcript was tagged. Every sequencing run yielded over 190 million TCR-beta sequences covering 15-18 subjects. Total RNA was extracted with the RNeasy kit. The KAPA Real-time Library Amplification kit was used to amplify TCR-beta VDJ regions with primers targeting the TCR constant region and the 5'RACE anchor. Sample indexes and Illumina adaptors were added in a first PCR, after which library yield was increased in a second PCR. After Ampure bead purification, the TCR product of roughly 650 bp was size-selected on a 2% E-gel SizeSelection system. Before pooling, library quality was assessed on a Bioanalyzer, concentration was determined with Qubit, and library quantification was performed with the Kapa Library Quantification kit. Paired-end 2 x 150 bp sequencing of the libraries was performed on an Illumina HiSeq 2500. To increase sequence diversity, about 23-30% phiX was spiked into each library pool. As for the original processing: Quality-filtered reads were processed with the UMI-based MiGEC pipeline, which removed over 75% of raw TCR sequences during error correction. IMGT germline references were used for alignment of VDJ genes, and clonotypes were defined by a unique CDR3 amino acid sequence together with V-J genes. Clonal expansion, Shannon diversity and CDR3 relatedness (CalcPairwiseDistances, ClusterSamples) were evaluated with VDJtools, and phylogenetic trees were built with CLCbio workbench. Expanded clones were defined as having at least 8 unique UMIs, based on coefficient-of-variation modelling across technical triplicates. In-frame beta chains were kept once TCRdb had trimmed the public reads at Q25 with fastp and called clones with MiXCR. One record per CDR3 amino acid sequence lists the most common genes and DNA. TCRdb, not the original authors, processed these V and J calls. The sample yields 45,000 to 65,000 distinct CDR3 sequences; around 4.4% were counted once. The top ten clones comprise 2.9% of the sample.

The germline V and J ends show losses of 4 bases and 5 bases respectively, and no gene match explains 2 bases of the junction. The CDR3 runs 14 residues from the cysteine to the phenylalanine. The only DNA kept is the CDR3, 42 bases in frame from the first base. CDR1 and CDR2, looked up from the germline V gene, are SGHAT and FQNNGV. The chain is made from TRBV11-2 and TRBJ2-7, and 13 junction bases match TRBD2. Material: PBMCs. The clonotype comes from a middle-aged man with multiple sclerosis. The DNA is as follows: TGTGCCAGCAGCTCCGGGACTAGCGGGAACGAGCAGTACTTC. The encoded protein is CASSSGTSGNEQYF. The full variable domain, with segments outside the CDR3 supplied by the reference TRBV11-2 and TRBJ2-7 proteins, appears as EAGVAQSPRYKIIEKRQSVAFWCNPISGHATLYWYQQILGQGPKLLIQFQNNGVVDDSQLPKDRFSAERLKGVDSTLKIQPAKLEDSAVYLCASSSGTSGNEQYFGPGTRLTVT.